This T cell receptor beta chain was sequenced for a study of vaccination effects on CD4 cells after COVID-19. Broader study findings: Marked clonal contraction was seen late after vaccination (in both infection- and vaccine-induced clones).

Repertoires were generated with immunoSEQ multiplex PCR, while TCRdb's copy carries only in-frame clones and drops some. The sample lists about 73,000 clones; around 74% were seen once. In the ViraFEST assay, antigen-specific CD4+ clonotypes were identified by expansion after peptide-pool stimulation. Culture proceeded for nine to ten days, and CD4+ T cells were then isolated. Previously uninfected by SARS-CoV-2, the vaccine recipients also showed negative nucleocapsid antibodies. Cultivation was performed at roughly 2.2 million PBMC per well with approximately 9 IU/ml IL-2 and about 9.6 ug/ml peptides added. V lost 1 base, J lost 6 bases, and 12 bases lay in between. Germline CDR1 and CDR2: SGHTA and FQGNSA. There are 15 residues in the CDR3. This clone was detected a few times. Its antigen is unidentified.

The clonotype originates from a human donor who received a COVID-19 vaccine. Specimen: CD4+ T cells from PBMCs cultured with HCoV-NL63 spike peptides, collected before COVID-19 vaccination. The rearrangement joins TRBV7-2 to TRBJ2-2, with a possible D match to TRBD2 (5 bases). CDR3 protein: CASSLVLRDSGELFF. CDR3 sequence (DNA): TGTGCCAGCAGCTTAGTCCTCCGGGATTCCGGGGAGCTGTTTTTT.